This TCR beta chain originates from a study of cytomegalovirus exposure and HLA in healthy donors. The CDR3 spans 13 residues. In germline, CDR1 is MNHEY, CDR2 SMNVEV (reference sequence). With 6 bases removed from V and 9 bases from J, the gap between germline ends came to 17 bases. With 60 Vbeta and 13 Jbeta primers, the PCR was carried out. Libraries were prepared by immunoSEQ multiplex PCR; TCRdb keeps only in-frame clonotypes and omits some of them. Found here are about 160,000 clones; the top ten clones hold 1.3%. The chain employs TRBV27 and TRBJ1-1; D may be TRBD1 (6 bases). Sequencing used PBMCs. The TCR was taken from a woman aged 55-69 years in good health and CMV-seronegative. The CDR3 DNA reads as TGTGCCAGCAGCCCAAGACAGGAAGGCCAAGCTTTCTTT. Translation gives CASSPRQEGQAFF.